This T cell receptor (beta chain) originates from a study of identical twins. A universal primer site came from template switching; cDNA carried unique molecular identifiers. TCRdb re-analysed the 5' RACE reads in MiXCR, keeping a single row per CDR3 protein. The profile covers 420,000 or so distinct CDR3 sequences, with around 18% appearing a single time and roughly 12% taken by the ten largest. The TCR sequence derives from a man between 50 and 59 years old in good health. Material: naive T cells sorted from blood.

DNA of the CDR3: TGTGCCAGCAGCCCCAAAGGTTTGGGAGCACGTCAGCCCCAGCATTTT. Amino acid sequence: CASSPKGLGARQPQHF. The chain employs TRBV6-1 and TRBJ1-5; D unresolved. V was cut by 6 bases and J by 6 bases, with 21 bases left in between. The CDR3 runs 16 residues. The germline V gene has CDR1 MNHNS and CDR2 SASEGT.